The source of this TCR beta chain is a study of Graves' ophthalmopathy and Graves' hyperthyroidism. Background on the study: Peripheral blood samples were taken at initial diagnosis, before any treatment. Study conclusions and caveats: Also, most clonotypes expanded in the thyroid above 0.001 frequency appeared in blood. For predicting ophthalmopathy progression, the model had roughly 70% sensitivity and 72.22% specificity.

A remark on this clonotype: The antigen is undetermined.

As the template, RNA transcripts were used to amplify TCR beta CDR3 regions. Second-round multiplex PCR came after first-round RT-PCR with HTBI primers. TCRdb reprocessed the multiplex PCR reads with MiXCR, giving one entry per CDR3 protein. Of hundreds of thousands of distinct CDR3 sequences in the sample, about two fifths were seen once. Unmatched junction bases numbered 11, after V lost 7 bases and J lost 6 bases. The germline V gene has CDR1 LNHDA and CDR2 SQIVND (reference sequence). CDR3 length: 15 residues. The specimen sequenced was peripheral blood. The chain employs TRBV19 and TRBJ2-2; 7 nucleotides agree with TRBD2. The sequence was collected from an adult man with Graves' ophthalmopathy. The CDR3 spells CASKGGGPWAGELFF. The CDR3 nucleotides are TGTGCCAGTAAGGGCGGGGGACCCTGGGCCGGGGAGCTGTTTTTT.